The rows below give T cell receptor beta chains drawn from one sample of a study of spatial heterogeneity in lung cancer. In TCRdb, the 5' RACE reads were re-called with MiXCR into one record per CDR3 protein. The sample lists roughly 79,000 distinct CDR3 sequences; over 10% were seen once. The source was PBMCs, collected at surgery. These receptor sequences come from a male donor with early-stage non-small cell lung cancer. Both conserved end residues are part of each CDR3. Fields, in order: V gene, D gene, J gene, clone size, CDR3 DNA, CDR3 protein. D genes are given only for firm matches. For some rows the clone size is stated as once, few or many, or as a class when expanded; others skip it.

>TRBV30|-|TRBJ1-5|few
TGTGCCTGGAGTGGTGATGATCAGCCCCAGCATTTT
CAWSGDDQPQHF
>TRBV7-2|-|TRBJ2-7|many
TGTGCCAGCAGCTTATCGACCCACCCGGGTTACGAGCAGTACTTC
CASSLSTHPGYEQYF
>TRBV12-3/TRBV12-4|-|TRBJ2-1|-
TGTGCCAGCACTTCCGGAGGGGGGCCCACAACCTACAATGAGCAGTTCTTC
CASTSGGGPTTYNEQFF
>TRBV3-1|TRBD2|TRBJ2-7|-
TGTGCCAGCAGCCAAGATCGGGGGGTGAGACTTGGCGAGCAGTACTTC
CASSQDRGVRLGEQYF
>TRBV7-2|-|TRBJ2-7|few
TGTGCCAGCAGCTTAGTGAGCACTTCCTCCTCCGAGCAGTACTTC
CASSLVSTSSSEQYF
>TRBV3-1|TRBD1|TRBJ2-7|-
TGTGCCAGCAGCCGGGGACAGAAAAACTACGAGCAGTACTTC
CASSRGQKNYEQYF
>TRBV11-1|-|TRBJ2-7|-
TGTGCCAGCAGCTCCGTTAGCTCCTACGAGCAGTACTTC
CASSSVSSYEQYF
>TRBV29-1|-|TRBJ2-7|-
TGCAGCGTTAGGGTGGGATTGGATCCCCCCTACGAGCAGTACTTC
CSVRVGLDPPYEQYF
>TRBV19|-|TRBJ2-7|-
TGTGCCAGTACCCCATACTCCTACGAGCAGTACTTC
CASTPYSYEQYF
>TRBV3-1|-|TRBJ2-2|few
TGTGCCAGCAGCCAACTACCCGTGTCGGGGGAGCTGTTTTTT
CASSQLPVSGELFF
>TRBV7-6|TRBD2|TRBJ2-7|few
TGTGCCAGCAGCCCTCACCCCACTAGCGGGGAAGGCGAGCAGTACTTC
CASSPHPTSGEGEQYF
>TRBV12-3/TRBV12-4|TRBD2|TRBJ2-7|-
TGTGCCAGCAGTTCAGGGACTAGCGGGAGAGAGCAGTACTTC
CASSSGTSGREQYF
>TRBV5-4|-|TRBJ1-2|few
TGTGCCAGCAGCCTCGGCGGGGCCGACTATGGCTACACCTTC
CASSLGGADYGYTF
>TRBV12-3/TRBV12-4|-|TRBJ1-1|few
TGTGCCAGCAGTCCGGATGGTTCAGTAAGCACTGAAGCTTTCTTT
CASSPDGSVSTEAFF
>TRBV3-1|-|TRBJ1-2|few
TGTGCCAGCAGCCTGCCGGATAACTATGGCTACACCTTC
CASSLPDNYGYTF
>TRBV6-2/TRBV6-3|-|TRBJ1-5|few
TGTGCCAGCAGCCCCAGTGGGGGTCATCAGCCCCAGCATTTT
CASSPSGGHQPQHF
>TRBV5-1|-|TRBJ2-7|-
TGCGCCAGCAGCTTGCTAGCGGGACAGGACGAGCAGTACTTC
CASSLLAGQDEQYF
>TRBV9|-|TRBJ1-1|many
TGTGCCAGCAGCGCGTCAGGCAGCGTGAACACTGAAGCTTTCTTT
CASSASGSVNTEAFF
>TRBV6-6|-|TRBJ1-4|-
TGTGCCAGCAGTTACGGTCGGGAAAAACTGTTTTTT
CASSYGREKLFF
>TRBV7-9|-|TRBJ2-2|-
TGTGCCAGCAGCCGCACCCTGACTGGGTCTGGCGGGGAGCTGTTTTTT
CASSRTLTGSGGELFF
>TRBV29-1|-|TRBJ2-1|few
TGCAGCGTTCTCACAGGGAGTCGGAAGAACAATGAGCAGTTCTTC
CSVLTGSRKNNEQFF
>TRBV29-1|-|TRBJ1-1|many
TGCAGCGGATCCGGGACCGGGAACACTGAAGCTTTCTTT
CSGSGTGNTEAFF
>TRBV14|-|TRBJ2-1|many
TGTGCCAGCAGCCTACCATTCGAGCGGCCCCTCGGGAATGAGCAGTTCTTC
CASSLPFERPLGNEQFF
>TRBV5-5|-|TRBJ2-1|many
TGTGCCAGCAGCTTGCCGGGTAATGAGCAGTTCTTC
CASSLPGNEQFF
>TRBV10-3|-|TRBJ2-1|-
TGTGCCATCAGTGAAAGGGGCCACAATGAGCAGTTCTTC
CAISERGHNEQFF
>TRBV27|-|TRBJ1-2|few
TGTGCCAGCAGTACCTACAGGGACCCATATGGCTACACCTTC
CASSTYRDPYGYTF
>TRBV20-1|-|TRBJ1-1|few
TGCAGTGCTAGAGATCCCATCGCACGAAACACTGAAGCTTTCTTT
CSARDPIARNTEAFF
>TRBV7-6|TRBD1|TRBJ2-7|few
TGTGCCAGCAGCTTAGATTCCGGACAGGGGGAATACGAGCAGTACTTC
CASSLDSGQGEYEQYF
>TRBV5-6|-|TRBJ1-5|-
TGTGCCAGCAGCTTGGGGAGGGATCCTTATAGCAATCAGCCCCAGCATTTT
CASSLGRDPYSNQPQHF
>TRBV7-3|TRBD1|TRBJ1-2|many
TGTGCCAGCAGCCCAACCGGGACAGGGGATGGCTACACCTTC
CASSPTGTGDGYTF
>TRBV6-2/TRBV6-3|TRBD1|TRBJ2-5|few
TGTGCCAGCAGTCCACAGGGGCTAGAGACCCAGTACTTC
CASSPQGLETQYF
>TRBV5-1|-|TRBJ1-4|once
TGCGCCAGCAGCTGGGCCAGCGGAAGAGAGGAAAAACTGTTTTTT
CASSWASGREEKLFF
>TRBV7-2|-|TRBJ2-5|few
TGTGCCAGCAGCTTAGCCTGGCAAGAGACCCAGTACTTC
CASSLAWQETQYF
>TRBV19|-|TRBJ1-6|-
TGTGCCAGTAGTATTGCGGATCAAAATTCATCCCTCCACTTT
CASSIADQNSSLHF
>TRBV29-1|TRBD2|TRBJ2-1|few
TGCAGCGTTCGAGTTAGCGGGATGAACTACAATGAGCAGTTCTTC
CSVRVSGMNYNEQFF
>TRBV11-2|-|TRBJ2-7|many
TGTGCCAGCAGCTTAGGTCAGGGACAAGGGCAGTACTTC
CASSLGQGQGQYF
>TRBV5-1|TRBD1|TRBJ2-3|few
TGCGCCAGCAGCCAGGGACAGATCCCTAGCACAGATACGCAGTATTTT
CASSQGQIPSTDTQYF
>TRBV20-1|TRBD2|TRBJ2-5|many
TGCAGTGCTGCGGGACTAGGCCAAGAGACCCAGTACTTC
CSAAGLGQETQYF
>TRBV2|TRBD1|TRBJ1-5|-
TGTGCCAGCAGTACCTACAGGGGAAGGGAGCCCCAGCATTTT
CASSTYRGREPQHF
>TRBV5-1|-|TRBJ2-5|few
TGCGCCAGCAGCGTTGGAAGGAGTGAGGAGACCCAGTACTTC
CASSVGRSEETQYF
>TRBV19|TRBD2|TRBJ2-1|few
TGTGCCAGTAGTACCGGGACTATGCTTGGCAATGAGCAGTTCTTC
CASSTGTMLGNEQFF
>TRBV19|-|TRBJ2-3|-
TGTGCCAGTAGTCCCGCCCCTCGCTCGGATACGCAGTATTTT
CASSPAPRSDTQYF
>TRBV20-1|TRBD2|TRBJ2-7|-
TGCAGCGCTACCCCCGGGACTAGCGGCTACGAGCAGTACTTC
CSATPGTSGYEQYF
>TRBV7-9|-|TRBJ1-2|few
TGTGCCAGCAGCTTGGGGCACGATGGCTACACCTTC
CASSLGHDGYTF
>TRBV3-1|TRBD2|TRBJ2-1|few
TGTGCCAGCAGCCAAGAGCGGGGGTACAATGAGCAGTTCTTC
CASSQERGYNEQFF
>TRBV30|-|TRBJ2-4|many
TGTGCCTGCCTCCCGGAGTTAGCCAAAAACATTCAGTACTTC
CACLPELAKNIQYF
>TRBV5-1|-|TRBJ2-7|-
TGCGCCAGCAGCCCCGGTGGTGTCGAGCAGTACTTC
CASSPGGVEQYF